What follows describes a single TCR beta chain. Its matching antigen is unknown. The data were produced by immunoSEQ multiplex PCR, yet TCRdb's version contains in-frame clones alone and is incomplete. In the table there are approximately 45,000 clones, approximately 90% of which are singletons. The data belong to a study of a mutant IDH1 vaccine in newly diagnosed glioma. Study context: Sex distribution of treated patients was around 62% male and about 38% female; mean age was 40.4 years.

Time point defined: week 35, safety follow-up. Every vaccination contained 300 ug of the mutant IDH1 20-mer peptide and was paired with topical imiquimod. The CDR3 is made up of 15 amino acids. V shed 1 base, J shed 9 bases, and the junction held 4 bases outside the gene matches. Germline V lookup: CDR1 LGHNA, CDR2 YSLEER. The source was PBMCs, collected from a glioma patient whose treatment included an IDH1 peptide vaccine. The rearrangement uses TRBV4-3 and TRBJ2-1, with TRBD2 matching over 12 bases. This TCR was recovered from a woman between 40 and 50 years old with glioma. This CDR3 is CASSQVLAGGVEQFF. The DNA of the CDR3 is TGCGCCAGCAGCCAAGTACTAGCGGGGGGTGTTGAGCAGTTCTTC.